Here is one TCR beta chain with its context. Its antigen is currently unknown. The data were obtained in a study of shared clonotypes between healthy human individuals. Study-level background: The study used three CD4 naive, three CD4 memory, two CD8 naive and one CD8 memory plate per donor.

Germline V gives CDR1 MNHNS, CDR2 SASEGT. The CDR3 runs to 17 residues. V gave up 0 bases and J gave up 0 bases; unmatched junction bases: 6. As defined, naive CD8 cells were CD45RO-negative and positively selected for CCR7, with terminally differentiated effector memory CD45RA+ cells excluded. Repertoires were generated with immunoSEQ multiplex PCR, while TCRdb's copy carries only in-frame clones and drops some. The table includes about 580,000 clones, 95% to 98% detected once. General study findings and limits: Sharing across four donors was seen in 4.5% to 6.5% of naive CD4 clonotypes.

This chain uses TRBV6-1 with TRBJ2-3, with 7 nucleotides matching TRBD2. This clonotype was sampled from a man in his thirties or forties in good health. The sample was naive CD8+ T cells sorted from blood. CDR3 in amino acids: CASSEAMTSPSTDTQYF. CDR3 DNA sequence: TGTGCCAGCAGTGAAGCTATGACTAGCCCTAGCACAGATACGCAGTATTTT.